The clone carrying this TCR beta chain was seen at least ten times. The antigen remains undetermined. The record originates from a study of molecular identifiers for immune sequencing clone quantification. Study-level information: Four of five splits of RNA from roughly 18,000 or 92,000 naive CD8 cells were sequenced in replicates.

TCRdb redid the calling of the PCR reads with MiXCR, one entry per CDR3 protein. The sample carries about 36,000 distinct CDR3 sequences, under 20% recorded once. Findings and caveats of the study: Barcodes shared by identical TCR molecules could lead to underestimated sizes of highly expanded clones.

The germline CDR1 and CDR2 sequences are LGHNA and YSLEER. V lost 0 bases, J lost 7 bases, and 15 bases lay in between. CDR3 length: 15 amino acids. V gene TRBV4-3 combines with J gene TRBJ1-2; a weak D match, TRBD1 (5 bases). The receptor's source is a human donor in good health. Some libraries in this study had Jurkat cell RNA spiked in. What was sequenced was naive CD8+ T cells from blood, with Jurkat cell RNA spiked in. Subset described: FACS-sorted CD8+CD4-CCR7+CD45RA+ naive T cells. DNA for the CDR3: TGCGCCAGCAGCCAAGAATCAGGCAGGGCGTTTGGCTACACCTTC. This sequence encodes CASSQESGRAFGYTF.